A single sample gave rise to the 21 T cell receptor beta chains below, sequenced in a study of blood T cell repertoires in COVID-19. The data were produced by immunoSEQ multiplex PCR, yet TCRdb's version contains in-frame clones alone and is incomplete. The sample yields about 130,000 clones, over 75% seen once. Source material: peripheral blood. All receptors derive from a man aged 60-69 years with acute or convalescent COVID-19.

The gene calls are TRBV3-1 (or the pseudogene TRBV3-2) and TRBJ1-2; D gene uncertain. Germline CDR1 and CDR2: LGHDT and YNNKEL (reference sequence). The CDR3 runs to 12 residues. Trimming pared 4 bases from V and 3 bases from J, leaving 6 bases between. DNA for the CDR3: TGTGCCAGCAGCCCCAGTGACTATGGCTACACCTTC. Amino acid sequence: CASSPSDYGYTF.

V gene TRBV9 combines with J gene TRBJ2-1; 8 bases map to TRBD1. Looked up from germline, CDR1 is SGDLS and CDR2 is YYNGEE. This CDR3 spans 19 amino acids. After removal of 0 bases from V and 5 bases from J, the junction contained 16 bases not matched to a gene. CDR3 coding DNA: TGTGCCAGCAGCGTAGGTGGGGCCTCGGACAGGGTGGCTCACAATGAGCAGTTCTTC. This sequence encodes CASSVGGASDRVAHNEQFF.

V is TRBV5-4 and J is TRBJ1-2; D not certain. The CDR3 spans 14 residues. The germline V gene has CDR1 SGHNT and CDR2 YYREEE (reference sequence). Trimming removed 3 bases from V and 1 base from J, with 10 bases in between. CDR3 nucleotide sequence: TGTGCCAGCAGCTATTACAGCAATAACTATGGCTACACCTTC. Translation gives CASSYYSNNYGYTF.

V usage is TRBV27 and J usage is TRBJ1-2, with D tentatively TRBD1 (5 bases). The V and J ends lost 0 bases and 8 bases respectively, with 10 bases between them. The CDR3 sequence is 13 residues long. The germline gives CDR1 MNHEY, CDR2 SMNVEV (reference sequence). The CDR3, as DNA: TGTGCCAGCAGTTTATCGAACGGGGGAGGCTACACCTTC. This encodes CASSLSNGGGYTF.

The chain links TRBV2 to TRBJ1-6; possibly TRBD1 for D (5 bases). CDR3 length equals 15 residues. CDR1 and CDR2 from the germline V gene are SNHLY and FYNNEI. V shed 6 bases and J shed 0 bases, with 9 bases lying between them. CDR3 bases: TGTGCCAGCAGACAGGCGAGCTCCTATAATTCACCCCTCCACTTT. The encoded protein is CASRQASSYNSPLHF.

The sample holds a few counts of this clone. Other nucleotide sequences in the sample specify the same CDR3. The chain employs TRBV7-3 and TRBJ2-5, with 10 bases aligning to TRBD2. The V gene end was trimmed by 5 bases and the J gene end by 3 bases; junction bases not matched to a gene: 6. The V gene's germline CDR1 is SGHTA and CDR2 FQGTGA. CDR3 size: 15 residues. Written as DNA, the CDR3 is TGTGCCAGCAGCCCCGGGACTAGCGTCGAAGAGACCCAGTACTTC. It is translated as CASSPGTSVEETQYF.

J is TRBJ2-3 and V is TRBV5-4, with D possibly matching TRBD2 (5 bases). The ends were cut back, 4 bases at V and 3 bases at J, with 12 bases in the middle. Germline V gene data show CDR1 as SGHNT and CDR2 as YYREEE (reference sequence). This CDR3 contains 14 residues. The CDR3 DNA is TGTGCCAGCAGCCGGGTAGCGTCGACAGATACGCAGTATTTT. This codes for CASSRVASTDTQYF.

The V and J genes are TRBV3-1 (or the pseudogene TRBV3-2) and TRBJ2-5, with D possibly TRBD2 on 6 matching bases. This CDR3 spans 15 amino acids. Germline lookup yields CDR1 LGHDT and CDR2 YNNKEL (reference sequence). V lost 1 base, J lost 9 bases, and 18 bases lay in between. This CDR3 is CASSQVATGVGSQYF. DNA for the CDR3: TGTGCCAGCAGCCAAGTGGCGACGGGAGTCGGGTCCCAGTACTTC.

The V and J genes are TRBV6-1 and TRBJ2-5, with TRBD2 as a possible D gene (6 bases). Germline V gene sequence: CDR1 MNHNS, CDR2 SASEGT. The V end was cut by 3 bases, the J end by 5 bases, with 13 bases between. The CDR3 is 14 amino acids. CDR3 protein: CASSDGLSGETQYF. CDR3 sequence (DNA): TGTGCCAGCAGTGACGGACTATCTGGGGAGACCCAGTACTTC.

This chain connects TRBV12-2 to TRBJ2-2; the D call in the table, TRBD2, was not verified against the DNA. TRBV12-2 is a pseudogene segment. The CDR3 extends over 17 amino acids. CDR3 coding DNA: TGTGCAAGTCGCTCTAAGATTACAGCGGACAACACCGGGGAGCTGTTTTTT. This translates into CASRSKITADNTGELFF.

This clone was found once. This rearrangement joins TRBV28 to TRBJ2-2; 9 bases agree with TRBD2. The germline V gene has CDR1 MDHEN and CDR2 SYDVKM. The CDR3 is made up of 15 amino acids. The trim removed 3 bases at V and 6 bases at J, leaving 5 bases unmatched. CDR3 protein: CASSLGGGGAGELFF. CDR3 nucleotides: TGTGCCAGCAGTTTGGGCGGCGGGGGGGCCGGGGAGCTGTTTTTT.

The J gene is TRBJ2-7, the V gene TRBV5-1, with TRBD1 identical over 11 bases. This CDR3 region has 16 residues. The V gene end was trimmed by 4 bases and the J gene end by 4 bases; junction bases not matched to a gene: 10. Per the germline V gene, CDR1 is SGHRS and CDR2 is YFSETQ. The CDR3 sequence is CASSDPGQGVQYEQYF. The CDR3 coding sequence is TGCGCCAGCAGCGATCCGGGACAGGGGGTTCAGTACGAGCAGTACTTC. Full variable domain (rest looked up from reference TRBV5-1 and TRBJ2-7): KAGVTQTPRYLIKTRGQQVTLSCSPISGHRSVSWYQQTPGQGLQFLFEYFSETQRNKGNFPGRFSGRQFSNSRSEMNVSTLELGDSALYLCASSDPGQGVQYEQYFGPGTRLTVT.

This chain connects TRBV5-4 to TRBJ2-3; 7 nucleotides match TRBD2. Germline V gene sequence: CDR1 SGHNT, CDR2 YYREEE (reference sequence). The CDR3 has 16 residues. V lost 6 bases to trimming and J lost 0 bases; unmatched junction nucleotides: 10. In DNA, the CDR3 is TGTGCCAGCAATGACGGGAGGACCCAGAGCACAGATACGCAGTATTTT. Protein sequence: CASNDGRTQSTDTQYF.

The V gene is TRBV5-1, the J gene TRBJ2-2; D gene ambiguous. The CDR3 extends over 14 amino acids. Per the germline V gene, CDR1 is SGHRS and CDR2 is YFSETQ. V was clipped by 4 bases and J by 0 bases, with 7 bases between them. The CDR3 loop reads CASSPIANTGELFF. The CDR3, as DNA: TGCGCCAGCAGCCCCATAGCGAACACCGGGGAGCTGTTTTTT.

The CDR3 sequence: CASSDQGDTQYF. As DNA, the CDR3 is TGTGCCAGCAGTGACCAGGGAGATACGCAGTATTTT. The genes are TRBV2 and TRBJ2-3; possible D gene TRBD1, 5 bases. The CDR3 runs 12 residues. Germline CDR1 and CDR2: SNHLY and FYNNEI. V lost 3 bases, J lost 5 bases, and 6 bases lay in between.

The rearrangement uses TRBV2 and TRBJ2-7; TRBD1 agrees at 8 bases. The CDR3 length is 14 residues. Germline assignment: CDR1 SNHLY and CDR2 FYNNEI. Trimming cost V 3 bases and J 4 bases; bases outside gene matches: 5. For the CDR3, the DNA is TGTGCCAGCAGTGAGCAGGGGGCGTTATACGAGCAGTACTTC. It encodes CASSEQGALYEQYF.

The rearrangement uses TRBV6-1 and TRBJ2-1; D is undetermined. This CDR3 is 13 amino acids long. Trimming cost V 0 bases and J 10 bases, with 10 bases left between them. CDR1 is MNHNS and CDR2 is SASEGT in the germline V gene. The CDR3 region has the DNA TGTGCCAGCAGTGAAGCGCTTTTGACAGAGCAGTTCTTC. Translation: CASSEALLTEQFF.

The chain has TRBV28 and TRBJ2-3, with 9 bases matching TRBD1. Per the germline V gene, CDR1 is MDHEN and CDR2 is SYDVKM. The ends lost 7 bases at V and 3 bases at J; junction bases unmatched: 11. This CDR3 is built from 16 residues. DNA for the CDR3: TGTGCCAGCACCACCCCACCGGGACAGGGAACAGATACGCAGTATTTT. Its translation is CASTTPPGQGTDTQYF.

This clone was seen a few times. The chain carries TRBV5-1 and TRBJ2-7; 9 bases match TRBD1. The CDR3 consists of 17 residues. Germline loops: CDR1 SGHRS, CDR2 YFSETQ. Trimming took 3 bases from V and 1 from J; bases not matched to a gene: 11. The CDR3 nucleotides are TGCGCCAGCAGCTGGGGGACAGGGCGGAACCCTTCCTACGAGCAGTACTTC. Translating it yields CASSWGTGRNPSYEQYF.

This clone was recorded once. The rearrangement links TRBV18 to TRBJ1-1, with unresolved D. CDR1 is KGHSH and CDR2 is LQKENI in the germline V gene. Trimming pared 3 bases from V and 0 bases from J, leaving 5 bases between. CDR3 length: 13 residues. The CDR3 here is CASSPIMNTEAFF. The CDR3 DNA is TGTGCCAGCTCACCCATCATGAACACTGAAGCTTTCTTT.

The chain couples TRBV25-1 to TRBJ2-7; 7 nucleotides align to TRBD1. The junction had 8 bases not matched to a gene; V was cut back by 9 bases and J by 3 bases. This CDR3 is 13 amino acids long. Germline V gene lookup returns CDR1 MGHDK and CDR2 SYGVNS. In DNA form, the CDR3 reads TGTGCCAGACGGACAGGAACCGGCTACGAGCAGTACTTC. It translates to CARRTGTGYEQYF.